This TCR beta chain stems from a study of CD8+CD57+ T cells in acquired aplastic anemia. Study-level results: Overlapping CD8+ CDR3 repertoires of patients and controls contained roughly 29 shared sequences.

The TCR beta profiling, which covered VDJ combination and CDR3 sequence, was carried out using genomic DNA as the template. TCRdb re-analysed the reads in MiXCR, keeping a single row per CDR3 protein. The sample consists of about 81,000 distinct CDR3 sequences, more than 40% of them appearing once. Of note for this clonotype: Antigen specificity is unknown. One end of the junction fails to match germline, which may point to a read error.

This CDR3 spans 16 amino acids. Per germline, CDR1 DFQATT and CDR2 SNEGSKA (reference sequence). Specimen: sorted CD4+, CD8+, or CD8+CD57+ T cells (not recorded which) from PBMCs. The TCR originated in a human donor in good health, serving as a control. The chain uses TRBV20-1 and TRBJ2-3; D is possibly TRBD1 or TRBD2 (6 bases each). The CDR3 is CSATETGGLSTDRQYF. The CDR3 DNA follows: TGCAGTGCCACTGAAACTGGGGGGCTCAGCACAGATAGGCAGTATTTT.